This T cell receptor beta chain originates from a study of blood T cell repertoires in COVID-19. At the level of the study: Samples taken during acute and convalescent COVID-19 were collected in the United States, Italy and Spain.

In the original workflow: Counts of nucleated cells, estimated from reference gene primer amplification, were obtained. Produced via immunoSEQ multiplex PCR; TCRdb's table is partial and in-frame only. V and J calls and clone size follow that table, whereas D and trimming were derived from the DNA. The table includes under 200,000 clones, 65% to 80% detected once. CDR3 length: 15 residues. V lost 2 bases and J lost 5; bases outside the gene matches: 11. Germline loops: CDR1 SQVTM, CDR2 ANQGSEA. The V call is TRBV29-1, the J call TRBJ2-5; 7 bases are a match to TRBD1. Sequencing input: peripheral blood. The TCR comes from a man aged 55 to 69 with acute or convalescent COVID-19. In DNA form, the CDR3 reads TGCAGCGTTGAAAGTGGACAGGAGGAATGGGAGACCCAGTACTTC. Translating it yields CSVESGQEEWETQYF. Drawing the rest from reference TRBV29-1 and TRBJ2-5, the complete variable domain is SAVISQKPSRDICQRGTSLTIQCQVDSQVTMMFWYRQQPGQSLTLIATANQGSEATYESGFVIDKFPISRPNLTFSTLTVSNMSPEDSSIYLCSVESGQEEWETQYFGPGTRLLVL.